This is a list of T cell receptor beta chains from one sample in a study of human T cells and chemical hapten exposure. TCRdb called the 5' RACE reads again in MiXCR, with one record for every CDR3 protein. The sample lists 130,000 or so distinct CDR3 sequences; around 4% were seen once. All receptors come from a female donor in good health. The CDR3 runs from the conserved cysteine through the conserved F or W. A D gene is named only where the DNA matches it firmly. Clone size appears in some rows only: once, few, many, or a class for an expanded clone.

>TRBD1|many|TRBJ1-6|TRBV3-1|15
CASSQGAGGSSPLHF
TGTGCCAGCAGCCAAGGGGCAGGGGGAAGTTCACCCCTCCACTTT
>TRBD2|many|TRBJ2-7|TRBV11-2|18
CASSPTGRLAGVTYEQYF
TGTGCCAGCAGCCCTACCGGTCGACTAGCGGGGGTCACCTACGAGCAGTACTTC
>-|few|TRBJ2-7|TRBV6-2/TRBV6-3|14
CASRLTGTVNEQYF
TGTGCCAGCAGACTAACCGGGACCGTTAACGAGCAGTACTTC
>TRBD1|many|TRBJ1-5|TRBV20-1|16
CSARDLLGGLNQPQHF
TGCAGTGCTAGAGATTTATTAGGGGGCTTGAATCAGCCCCAGCATTTT
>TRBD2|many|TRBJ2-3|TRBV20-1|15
CSAPPLSGSSGAQYF
TGCAGTGCCCCCCCCCTAAGCGGGAGCTCCGGTGCGCAGTATTTT
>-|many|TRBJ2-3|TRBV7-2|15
CASSLLGVSTDTQYF
TGTGCCAGCAGCCTGTTGGGGGTGTCCACAGATACGCAGTATTTT
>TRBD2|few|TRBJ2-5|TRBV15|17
CATRANSGGPLGETQYF
TGTGCCACAAGAGCCAATAGCGGGGGGCCCCTAGGGGAGACCCAGTACTTC
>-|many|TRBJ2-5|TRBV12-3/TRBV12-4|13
CASSSRLGETQYF
TGTGCCAGCAGTTCTCGACTGGGGGAGACCCAGTACTTC
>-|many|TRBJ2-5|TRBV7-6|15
CASSFPWTGGETQYF
TGTGCCAGCAGCTTCCCCTGGACAGGAGGGGAGACCCAGTACTTC
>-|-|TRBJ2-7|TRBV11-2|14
CASSESRLNYEQYF
TGTGCCAGCAGCGAAAGCAGACTCAACTACGAGCAGTACTTC
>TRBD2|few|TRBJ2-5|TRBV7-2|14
CASSSQAGGLGQYF
TGTGCCAGCAGCTCCCAAGCGGGGGGGCTGGGCCAGTACTTC
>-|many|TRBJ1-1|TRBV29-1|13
CSVALTVNTEAFF
TGCAGCGTTGCTTTGACAGTGAACACTGAAGCTTTCTTT
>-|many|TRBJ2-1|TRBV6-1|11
CASREPGPHVF
TGTGCCAGCAGGGAACCGGGACCTCATGTCTTC
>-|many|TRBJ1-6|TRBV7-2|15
CASSLAIISNSPLHF
TGTGCCAGCAGCTTAGCGATAATCAGTAATTCACCCCTCCACTTT
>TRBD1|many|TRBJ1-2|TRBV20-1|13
CSAETTGGEGYTF
TGCAGTGCGGAAACTACAGGGGGCGAAGGCTACACCTTC
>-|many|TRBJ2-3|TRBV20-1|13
CSVKEGAPDTQYF
TGCAGTGTTAAGGAGGGGGCCCCAGATACGCAGTATTTT
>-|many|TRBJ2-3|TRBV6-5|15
CASSYRRGPTDTQYF
TGTGCCAGCAGTTACAGGAGGGGGCCCACAGATACGCAGTATTTT
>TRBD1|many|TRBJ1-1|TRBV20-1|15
CSAEFSGTANTEAFF
TGCAGTGCTGAATTCTCCGGGACAGCCAACACTGAAGCTTTCTTT
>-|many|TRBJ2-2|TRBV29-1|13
CSVGERATGELFF
TGCAGCGTTGGCGAGAGGGCCACCGGGGAGCTGTTTTTT
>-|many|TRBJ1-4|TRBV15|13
CATTARYNEKLFF
TGTGCCACCACAGCCAGATATAATGAAAAACTGTTTTTT
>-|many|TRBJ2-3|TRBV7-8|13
CASSLRLADTQYF
TGTGCCAGCAGCTTAAGGCTGGCAGATACGCAGTATTTT
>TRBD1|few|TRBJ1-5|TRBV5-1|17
CASSLEAFGTGNQPQHF
TGCGCCAGCAGCTTGGAAGCGTTCGGGACAGGTAATCAGCCCCAGCATTTT
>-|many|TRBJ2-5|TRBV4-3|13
CASSQEVSLGQYF
TGCGCCAGCAGCCAAGAAGTCTCGCTGGGACAATACTTC
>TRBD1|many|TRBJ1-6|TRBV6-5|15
CASSYDAGTGSPLHF
TGTGCCAGCAGTTACGACGCCGGGACAGGTTCACCCCTCCACTTT
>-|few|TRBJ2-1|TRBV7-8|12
CASSQDWREQFF
TGTGCCAGCAGCCAGGACTGGCGTGAGCAGTTCTTC
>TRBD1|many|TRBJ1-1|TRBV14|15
CASSRISTGKTEAFF
TGTGCCAGCAGCCGGATATCGACAGGGAAAACTGAAGCTTTCTTT
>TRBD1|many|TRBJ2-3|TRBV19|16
CASRRQGTSSTDTQYF
TGTGCCAGTAGAAGACAGGGGACCTCTAGCACAGATACGCAGTATTTT
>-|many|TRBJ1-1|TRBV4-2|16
CASSLRAGDVNTEAFF
TGTGCCAGCAGCCTCCGGGCAGGCGACGTGAACACTGAAGCTTTCTTT
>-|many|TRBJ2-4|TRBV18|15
CASSPLDPKGNIQYF
TGTGCCAGCTCGCCTTTGGACCCGAAGGGAAACATTCAGTACTTC
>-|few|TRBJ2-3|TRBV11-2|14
CASSLQVVVGAQYF
TGTGCCAGCAGCTTGCAGGTTGTGGTTGGGGCGCAGTATTTT
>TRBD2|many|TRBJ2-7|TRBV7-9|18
CASSLRPRLAGDSYEQYF
TGTGCCAGCAGCTTAAGGCCTCGGCTAGCGGGGGATTCCTACGAGCAGTACTTC
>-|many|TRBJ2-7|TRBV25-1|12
CASTGGRSEQYF
TGTGCCAGCACTGGGGGCCGTAGCGAGCAGTACTTC
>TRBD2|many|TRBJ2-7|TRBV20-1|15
CSAIGLAGGKYEQYF
TGCAGTGCTATCGGACTAGCGGGGGGGAAATACGAGCAGTACTTC
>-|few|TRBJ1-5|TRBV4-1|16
CASSQGLQGRNQPQHF
TGCGCCAGCAGCCAAGGTCTTCAGGGAAGGAATCAGCCCCAGCATTTT
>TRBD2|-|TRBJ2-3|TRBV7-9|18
CASSSSLQLAGGQDTQYF
TGTGCCAGCAGCTCCTCGCTTCAACTAGCGGGGGGCCAAGATACGCAGTATTTT
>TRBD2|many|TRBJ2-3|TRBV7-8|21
CASSQRGRSLGLARLTDTQYF
TGTGCCAGCAGCCAACGAGGGAGGAGCCTAGGACTAGCGCGTCTCACAGATACGCAGTATTTT
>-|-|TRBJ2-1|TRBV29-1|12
CSVEDRGDPLFF
TGCAGCGTTGAAGATCGTGGGGATCCCTTGTTCTTC
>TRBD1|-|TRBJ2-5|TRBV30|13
CAWNRGPQETQYF
TGTGCCTGGAATAGGGGGCCCCAAGAGACCCAGTACTTC
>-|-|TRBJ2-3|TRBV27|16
CASSPLTRGGTDTQYF
TGTGCCAGCAGTCCTCTTACCAGGGGCGGGACAGATACGCAGTATTTT
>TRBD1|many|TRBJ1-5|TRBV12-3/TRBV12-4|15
CASSFDRGSNQPQHF
TGTGCCAGCAGTTTCGACAGGGGGAGCAATCAGCCCCAGCATTTT
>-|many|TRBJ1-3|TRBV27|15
CASSFQGMGGNTIYF
TGTGCCAGCAGTTTTCAGGGCATGGGAGGAAACACCATATATTTT
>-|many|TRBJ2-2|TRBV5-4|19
CASSFLGRGPRNPPGELFF
TGTGCCAGCAGCTTTTTAGGGCGAGGCCCCCGCAATCCCCCCGGGGAGCTGTTTTTT
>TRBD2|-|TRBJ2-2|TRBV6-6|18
CASSPQNRGGSNTGELFF
TGTGCCAGCAGTCCTCAGAACCGGGGGGGTTCGAACACCGGGGAGCTGTTTTTT
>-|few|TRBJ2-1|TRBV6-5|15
CAVRRGGSSVSEQFF
TGTGCCGTCCGTAGGGGGGGCAGTTCAGTAAGTGAGCAGTTCTTC
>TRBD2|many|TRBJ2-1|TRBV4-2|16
CASSQILGLAGGEQFF
TGTGCCAGCAGCCAGATTCTCGGCCTAGCGGGGGGTGAGCAGTTCTTC
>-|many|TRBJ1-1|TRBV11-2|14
CASSLARPNEGAFF
TGTGCCAGCAGCTTAGCGCGGCCCAATGAAGGAGCTTTCTTT
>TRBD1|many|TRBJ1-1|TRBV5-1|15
CASSFGSGTGTEAFF
TGCGCCAGCAGCTTTGGTTCCGGGACAGGGACTGAAGCTTTCTTT
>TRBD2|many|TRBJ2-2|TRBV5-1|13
CASSVTSAGELFF
TGCGCCAGCAGCGTTACTAGCGCCGGGGAGCTGTTTTTT
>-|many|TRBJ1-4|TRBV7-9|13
CASSLGHKEKLFF
TGTGCCAGCAGTCTGGGACACAAAGAAAAACTGTTTTTT
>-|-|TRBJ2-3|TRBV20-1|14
CSARDSGSTDTQYF
TGCAGTGCTAGAGATAGCGGAAGCACAGATACGCAGTATTTT